This TCR beta chain comes out of a study of cytomegalovirus exposure and HLA in healthy donors. General study points: In terms of immune exposure information, only CMV serostatus was available. The authors later linked a missense DCLRE1C variant to TCR beta V- and J-gene trimming.

PCR involved 60 Vbeta and 13 Jbeta primers. Data came from immunoSEQ multiplex PCR; TCRdb stores just in-frame clones and leaves some out. The sample contains 120,000 or so clones, more than 65% of which appear only once. CDR1 DFQATT and CDR2 SNEGSKA come from the germline V gene (reference sequence). The V gene lost 3 bases and the J gene lost 5 bases, with 8 bases spanning the gap. The CDR3 spans 11 residues. This clone came up a few times. Its specificity is not known. Sequencing used PBMCs. This clonotype was sampled from a man between 18 and 29 years old in good health and CMV-seropositive. The gene calls are TRBV20-1 and TRBJ2-7; D is perhaps TRBD1 (5 bases). CDR3 bases: TGCAGTGCTAGCAGGGCTGACGAGCAGTACTTC. It encodes CSASRADEQYF.